This T cell receptor beta chain originates from a study of T cell changes during pregnancy in multiple sclerosis. The table came from immunoSEQ multiplex PCR; TCRdb's copy has only in-frame clones and leaves some out. The sample holds under 85,000 clones, 90% seen once. The germline V gene has CDR1 SQVTM and CDR2 ANQGSEA. The CDR3 runs 14 residues. V shed 5 bases and J shed 2 bases, with 15 bases lying between them. The chain joins TRBV29-1 to TRBJ2-5; a possible D gene is TRBD1 (6 bases). This clonotype originated in a female donor with multiple sclerosis, enrolled in a pregnancy study. The specimen was peripheral blood, collected in the third trimester of pregnancy. This chain's CDR3 is CSVPLGQGQETQYF. The CDR3, as DNA: TGCAGCGTTCCCCTCGGGCAGGGGCAAGAGACCCAGTACTTC.